The rows below give T cell receptor beta chains drawn from one sample of a study of T cell repertoires in ileal Crohn's disease. Clones were read by immunoSEQ multiplex PCR, and TCRdb kept only the in-frame ones, dropping some. The table has around 1,800 clones, 80% to 90% seen once. The material sequenced was ileal tissue. Every receptor here comes from an adult with Crohn's disease. The conserved cysteine and the conserved F or W are not part of the CDR3 here. The order of the fields is V gene, J gene, CDR3 protein.

TRBV12-5,TRBJ1-4,ASGLNGGWEKLF
TRBV4-3,TRBJ2-1,ASSQDWAGGPVEQF
TRBV7-6,TRBJ2-7,ASSPSGTGSSYEQY
TRBV27,TRBJ1-5,ASSLSRQYSNQPQH
TRBV5-1,TRBJ1-3,ASSYGQGASSGNTIY
TRBV18,TRBJ2-7,ASSPYAGQGATSYEQY
TRBV9,TRBJ1-2,ASREEGAQGYT
TRBV6-5,TRBJ1-2,ASSPRDRGSHGYT
TRBV6-1,TRBJ2-5,ASSFDREDFQY
TRBV18,TRBJ2-1,ASSPPGGDEQF
TRBV6-1,TRBJ2-2,ASSWTGVGGELF
TRBV29-1,TRBJ1-2,SVPRNDRYLNYGYT
TRBV6-4,TRBJ2-3,ASSPTGITDTQY
TRBV19,TRBJ2-1,ASSPTGSSYNEQF
TRBV7-8,TRBJ2-7,ASRTISSYEQY
TRBV4-1,TRBJ1-3,ASSLTQGSGNTIY
TRBV7-9,TRBJ1-2,ASSRGQGAGGYT
TRBV7-2,TRBJ2-2,ASSSNRGLTGELF
TRBV5-1,TRBJ1-1,ASSTGGGYTEAF
TRBV12-5,TRBJ1-5,ASIQGGHNQPQH
TRBV7-9,TRBJ1-4,ASLQAATNEKLF
TRBV27,TRBJ2-7,ASRYRAAYEQY
TRBV6-6,TRBJ1-2,ASSYSGQGQGYT
TRBV25-1,TRBJ2-3,ASSEYPGSTDTQY
TRBV27,TRBJ2-7,ASSSHRQVPTYEQY
TRBV5-6,TRBJ1-1,ASSLPGTGWTEAF
TRBV10-3,TRBJ2-3,AISGNSGGASDTQY
TRBV11-2,TRBJ2-7,ASSFAYEQY
TRBV14,TRBJ2-7,ASSRSSGGAGEQY
TRBV6-5,TRBJ2-1,ASRGQGMGV
TRBV18,TRBJ1-2,ASSRSFGQGSNYGYT
TRBV19,TRBJ1-6,ASSPRTGVVPSPLH
TRBV5-1,TRBJ1-3,ASSGGGRLNSGNTIY
TRBV9,TRBJ2-1,ASSVDSQKF
TRBV4-1,TRBJ2-7,ASSPGDRIFYEQY
TRBV6-1,TRBJ1-2,ARGGDRGYT
TRBV4-1,TRBJ2-5,ASSQDPRSQETQY
TRBV7-2,TRBJ2-6,ASSLSWAGANVLT
TRBV21-1,TRBJ2-7,ASSNGRGLTDYEQY